The sequence of this T cell receptor (beta chain) was determined in a study of blood T cell repertoires in COVID-19. On the study more broadly: PBMCs, B-cell-depleted T cells, or T cells were the source of the cDNA or gDNA that made up the material.

The CDR3 is 14 amino acids. V lost 1 base and J lost 10; bases outside the gene matches: 6. The V gene's germline CDR1 is SGHNT and CDR2 YYREEE (reference sequence). In the authors' methods: By means of reference gene primer amplification, nucleated cell counts were estimated. The data were produced by immunoSEQ multiplex PCR, yet TCRdb's version contains in-frame clones alone and is incomplete. That table furnishes V, J and clone size, whereas the DNA furnished D and trimming. The sample contains 200,000 to 250,000 clones, about 88% of which appear only once. The TCR sequence derives from a woman in her 70s with active or convalescent COVID-19. Sequencing was carried out using peripheral blood. J is TRBJ1-4 and V is TRBV5-4; 8 nucleotides align to TRBD1. CDR3 residues: CASSLRQGSGKLFF. The CDR3 DNA reads as TGTGCCAGCAGCTTGAGACAGGGGTCCGGAAAACTGTTTTTT. The full variable domain, with the rest looked up from reference TRBV5-4 and TRBJ1-4, is ETGVTQSPTHLIKTRGQQVTLRCSSQSGHNTVSWYQQALGQGPQFIFQYYREEENGRGNFPPRFSGLQFPNYSSELNVNALELDDSALYLCASSLRQGSGKLFFGSGTQLSVL.